This TCR beta chain was observed in a study of T-cell reconstitution after alpha-beta-depleted transplantation in children. This clonotype was counted a few times. No antigen is known for it. Researchers prepared the TCRbeta library using unique molecular identifiers, the study reports. TCRdb ran MiXCR on the PCR reads and lists one entry per CDR3 protein. This sample has 500,000 or so distinct CDR3 sequences, with approximately 10% found just once. Study results and caveats: Recipient T cells and thymic progenitors that survived gave rise to the high TCRbeta diversity observed at day 60 in some patients.

The source was PBMCs, mostly from graft donor cells, collected 180 days after TCRalphabeta/CD19-depleted stem cell transplant. The TCR originated in a female patient aged 2-9 years who had a stem cell transplant for aplastic anemia, so the T cells may come from the graft donor.

For the CDR3, the DNA is TGTGCCAGCAGTTTATGGCGAGAACTAAATTCACCCCTCCACTTT. It is translated as CASSLWRELNSPLHF. V is TRBV27 and J is TRBJ1-6; D remains ambiguous. Germline-derived CDR1 and CDR2 are MNHEY and SMNVEV (reference sequence). The length of the CDR3 is 15 residues. V lost 1 base to trimming and J lost 7 bases, with 11 bases between them.